Listed here are 15 T cell receptor beta chains from one sample, sequenced in a study of blood T cell repertoires in COVID-19. This table comes from immunoSEQ multiplex PCR, and its TCRdb copy is limited to in-frame clones, with some not included. The sample yields 250,000 to 300,000 clones, approximately 83% seen once. Sequences were obtained from PBMCs or T cells enriched from blood (not recorded which). The receptors stem from a woman aged 45-65 years who had recovered from COVID-19.

This sequence joins TRBV15 and TRBJ1-2, with D unclear. The length of the CDR3 is 15 residues. Between the trimmed V and J ends, which lost 3 bases and 3 bases, there was a span of 14 bases. Germline-derived CDR1 and CDR2 are LNHNV and YYDKDF (reference sequence). The CDR3 here is CATSRSERDDYGYTF. The CDR3 DNA reads TGTGCCACCAGCAGGAGCGAACGGGATGACTATGGCTACACCTTC.

The chain uses TRBV19 and TRBJ2-2; 8 nucleotides match TRBD2. CDR1 is LNHDA, CDR2 SQIVND, per germline (reference sequence). Trimming took 2 bases from V and 6 from J; bases not matched to a gene: 8. This CDR3 contains 16 residues. Here the CDR3 DNA reads TGTGCCAGTAGTATACCCGGACTAGCTGTATCCGGGGAGCTGTTTTTT. Its protein is CASSIPGLAVSGELFF.

The gene calls are TRBV21-1 and TRBJ1-1; the table's D gene call, TRBD1, was not cross checked with the DNA. TRBV21-1 is termed a pseudogene. The CDR3 length is 12 residues. For the CDR3, the DNA is TGTGCCACCCCCTCAGTGGCTGCTGAAGCTTTCTTT. This codes for CATPSVAAEAFF.

The chain is built from TRBV12-3 or TRBV12-4 and TRBJ2-5, with D maybe TRBD2 (5 bases). The V gene lost 7 bases and the J gene lost 2 bases, with 11 bases spanning the gap. The CDR3 loop spans 13 amino acids. The CDR3 sequence: CASTTDSQETQYF. For the CDR3, the DNA is TGTGCCAGCACCACGGACTCACAAGAGACCCAGTACTTC.

The V and J genes are TRBV6-5 and TRBJ1-1, with 7 positions matching TRBD1. The germline gives CDR1 MNHEY, CDR2 SVGAGI. There are 13 residues in the CDR3. The V gene end was trimmed by 5 bases and the J gene end by 6 bases; junction bases not matched to a gene: 6. Here the CDR3 DNA reads TGTGCCAGCAGTCTACAGGGGACCCCTGAAGCTTTCTTT. This codes for CASSLQGTPEAFF.

This clone was recorded only once. This chain uses TRBV28 with TRBJ2-7; 9 bases match TRBD1. The V and J ends lost 7 bases and 3 bases, in that order; junction bases with no gene match: 10. This CDR3 comprises 15 residues. The germline gives CDR1 MDHEN, CDR2 SYDVKM. CDR3: CASTSRQGVYYEQYF. The CDR3 DNA reads TGTGCCAGCACCTCTAGACAGGGGGTATACTACGAGCAGTACTTC.

CDR3 sequence reads: CASRDRGRYGYTF. The CDR3, as DNA: TGTGCCAGCAGGGACAGGGGTAGATATGGCTACACCTTC. This chain connects TRBV27 to TRBJ1-2; TRBD1 matches at 9 bases. Germline CDR1 reads MNHEY; CDR2 reads SMNVEV (reference sequence). The CDR3 is made up of 13 amino acids. The junction had 4 bases not matched to a gene; V was cut back by 6 bases and J by 5 bases.

The rearrangement joins TRBV18 to TRBJ1-2; maybe TRBD1 (5 bases). In germline, CDR1 is KGHSH, CDR2 LQKENI. CDR3 size: 13 residues. V was clipped by 3 bases and J by 8 bases, with 13 bases between them. CDR3 nucleotides: TGTGCCAGCTCACCCGAGTGGGGCGAGGGCTACACCTTC. Amino acid sequence: CASSPEWGEGYTF.

The chain is built from TRBV19 and TRBJ1-5; D ambiguous. V dropped 2 bases and J dropped 5 bases, with 7 bases sitting between them. The CDR3 has 13 residues. Per germline, CDR1 LNHDA and CDR2 SQIVND (reference sequence). This chain's CDR3 is CASSINFYQPQHF. In DNA, the CDR3 is TGTGCCAGTAGTATAAACTTCTATCAGCCCCAGCATTTT.

This clone was recorded a few times. The rearrangement uses TRBV7-2 and TRBJ2-7; 7 bases line up with TRBD1. After removal of 0 bases from V and 4 bases from J, the junction contained 6 bases not matched to a gene. This CDR3 is built from 15 residues. Germline CDR1 and CDR2: SGHTA and FQGNSA. CDR3 loop: CASSLAALQGYEQYF. The DNA of the CDR3 is TGTGCCAGCAGCTTAGCGGCTCTACAGGGGTACGAGCAGTACTTC.

The DNA of the CDR3 is TGTGCCAGCAGTTTATTCCGGGAGGAGACCCAGTACTTC. This codes for CASSLFREETQYF. This rearrangement joins TRBV27 to TRBJ2-5, with D maybe TRBD2 (6 bases). Trimming removed 1 base at V and 5 bases at J, with 8 bases between. In germline, CDR1 is MNHEY, CDR2 SMNVEV (reference sequence). This CDR3 is built from 13 residues.

The rearrangement links TRBV7-2 to TRBJ2-1, with 11 bases matching TRBD2. This CDR3 is built from 17 residues. CDR1 SGHTA and CDR2 FQGNSA come from the germline V gene. After removal of 5 bases from V and 3 bases from J, the junction contained 9 bases not matched to a gene. The CDR3 sequence is CASSPSSGTSGYNEQFF. Here the CDR3 DNA reads TGTGCCAGCAGCCCATCTTCCGGGACTAGCGGCTACAATGAGCAGTTCTTC.

The rearrangement uses TRBV30 and TRBJ1-5; 8 positions agree with TRBD1. Per germline, CDR1 GTSNPN and CDR2 SVGIG (reference sequence). V lost 2 bases to trimming and J lost 7 bases; unmatched junction nucleotides: 13. This CDR3 has 16 residues. Here the CDR3 DNA reads TGTGCCTGGAGTTCCCCGGGGGGACAGGCGGCCCAGCCCCAGCATTTT. Translating it yields CAWSSPGGQAAQPQHF. Full variable domain (remainder filled in from reference TRBV30 and TRBJ1-5): SQTIHQWPATLVQPVGSPLSLECTVEGTSNPNLYWYRQAAGRGLQLLFYSVGIGQISSEVPQNLSASRPQDRQFILSSKKLLLSDSGFYLCAWSSPGGQAAQPQHFGDGTRLSIL.

The J gene is TRBJ1-5, the V gene TRBV19; 8 nucleotides align to TRBD1. The CDR3 consists of 14 residues. The germline V gene encodes CDR1 LNHDA and CDR2 SQIVND (reference sequence). Trimming cost V 5 bases and J 8 bases; bases outside gene matches: 8. CDR3: CASSHGQGGKPQHF. CDR3 coding DNA: TGTGCCAGTAGTCACGGACAGGGAGGGAAGCCCCAGCATTTT. Full variable domain (missing parts from reference TRBV19 and TRBJ1-5): DGGITQSPKYLFRKEGQNVTLSCEQNLNHDAMYWYRQDPGQGLRLIYYSQIVNDFQKGDIAEGYSVSREKKESFPLTVTSAQKNPTAFYLCASSHGQGGKPQHFGDGTRLSIL.

This chain joins TRBV7-9 and TRBJ2-2; D perhaps matches TRBD1 (6 bases). The ends were cut back, 5 bases at V and 1 base at J, with 11 bases in the middle. The CDR3 runs to 15 residues. Germline CDR1 SEHNR, CDR2 FQNEAQ (reference sequence). The CDR3 DNA reads as TGTGCCAGCAGCCCGGGACACATGAACACCGGGGAGCTGTTTTTT. Protein sequence: CASSPGHMNTGELFF.